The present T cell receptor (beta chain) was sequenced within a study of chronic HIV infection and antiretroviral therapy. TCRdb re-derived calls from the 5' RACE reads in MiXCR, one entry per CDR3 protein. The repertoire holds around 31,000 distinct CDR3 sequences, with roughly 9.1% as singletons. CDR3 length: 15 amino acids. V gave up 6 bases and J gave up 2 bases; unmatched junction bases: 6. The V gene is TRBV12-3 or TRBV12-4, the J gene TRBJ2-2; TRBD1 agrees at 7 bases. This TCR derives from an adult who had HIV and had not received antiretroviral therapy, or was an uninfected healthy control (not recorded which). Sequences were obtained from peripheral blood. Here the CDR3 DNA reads TGTGCCAGCAGCCGGGACAGACTAAACACCGGGGAGCTGTTTTTT. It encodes CASSRDRLNTGELFF.